Listed below are T cell receptor beta chains from one sample, sequenced in a study of PD-1 blockade in classical Hodgkin lymphoma. Profiling relied on immunoSEQ multiplex PCR, and the TCRdb table lists in-frame clones only, not all of them. The data show approximately 73,000 clones, 93% seen once. The sample here was peripheral blood mononuclear cells (PBMCs), taken at baseline. The receptors were gathered from a human donor with classical Hodgkin lymphoma. Both conserved end residues are part of each CDR3. The D gene is left open where the match is weak. Size tells how often a clone was seen (once, few, many) or the class of an expanded clone, and some rows leave it out.

j_gene,abundance,d_gene,v_gene,CDR3nt,CDR3aa
TRBJ1-1,.,TRBD1,TRBV18,TGTGCCAGCTCCCTTTATACTGGGACAGGGGTGACTGAAGCTTTCTTT,CASSLYTGTGVTEAFF
TRBJ2-7,.,.,TRBV5-1,TGCGCCAGCAGCTTGTTACCGCGGGAAGGAACAATTTTC,CASSLLPREGTIF
TRBJ2-1,.,.,TRBV27,TGTGCCAGCAGTTGGGGAAGTGAGCAGTTCTTC,CASSWGSEQFF
TRBJ2-5,.,TRBD2,TRBV19,TGTGCCAGTAGTATACTCCCGCCCCTAGCGGGGGGATGGGAGACCCAGTACTTC,CASSILPPLAGGWETQYF
TRBJ2-5,.,.,TRBV9,TGTGCCAGCAGCATCGCTAGCGTTGGGACCCAGTACTTC,CASSIASVGTQYF
TRBJ2-3,.,.,TRBV19,TGTGCCAGTAGTATAGGGGACACAGATACGCAGTATTTT,CASSIGDTDTQYF
TRBJ2-1,.,.,TRBV14,TGTGCCAGCAGCCACGGGCAGGGGCACGAGCAGTTCTTC,CASSHGQGHEQFF
TRBJ2-1,once,.,TRBV6-5,TGTGCCAGCAGTTACAACGGGAATGAGCAGTTCTTC,CASSYNGNEQFF
TRBJ1-1,.,.,TRBV9,TGTGCCAGCAGCGACACATTTTTGAACACTGAAGCTTTCTTT,CASSDTFLNTEAFF
TRBJ1-5,.,.,TRBV27,TGTGCCAGCAGTTTATTTGGACACGCGTATAGCAATCAGCCCCAGCATTTT,CASSLFGHAYSNQPQHF
TRBJ2-2,.,.,TRBV11-2,TGTGCCAGCAGCGAAATAGCGTATAGTCCGAACACCGGGGAGCTGTTTTTT,CASSEIAYSPNTGELFF
TRBJ2-7,once,TRBD2,TRBV2,TGTGCCCTAGGAGGGCTAGCGGGCTTACCGAACGTCTACGAGCAGTACTTC,CALGGLAGLPNVYEQYF
TRBJ2-3,.,TRBD2,TRBV30,TGTGCCTGGAGTCGGGGGGACACAGATACGCAGTATTTT,CAWSRGDTDTQYF
TRBJ2-3,once,TRBD2,TRBV15,TGTGCCACCAGCAGAGACCCTAGCGGGGACACAGATACGCAGTATTTT,CATSRDPSGDTDTQYF
TRBJ1-2,.,TRBD1,TRBV4-3,TGCGCCAGCAGCCAAGATGCCCCTCCGGGACAGGGTCCCTATGGCTACACCTTC,CASSQDAPPGQGPYGYTF
TRBJ2-4,.,.,TRBV19,.,CASSILAFTVAKNIQYF
TRBJ2-5,.,TRBD2,TRBV29-1,TGCAGCGTATCCCAGAGACTAGCGGAAGAGACCCAGTACTTC,CSVSQRLAEETQYF
TRBJ2-1,.,TRBD2,TRBV4-3,TGCGCCAGCAGCCAAGGGAGCGGGAGGGCCAATGAGCAGTTCTTC,CASSQGSGRANEQFF
TRBJ2-7,.,.,TRBV7-9,TGTGCCAGCAGCCCACCGACAGGGAGGGACTACGAGCAGTACTTC,CASSPPTGRDYEQYF
TRBJ2-3,once,TRBD1,TRBV11-3,TGTGCCAGCAGCTCCGGGACAGGGGAAACAGATACGCAGTATTTT,CASSSGTGETDTQYF
TRBJ2-3,.,.,TRBV5-1,TGCGCCAGCAGCGGGGGGGGCCCGAATACGCAGTATTTT,CASSGGGPNTQYF
TRBJ2-7,.,TRBD1,TRBV19,TGTGCCAGTAATCCGAGGGGGCGCCGCTACGAGCAGTACTTC,CASNPRGRRYEQYF
TRBJ1-5,.,.,TRBV18,TGTGCCAGCTCACCACCGGACAGAGATCAGCCCCAGCATTTT,CASSPPDRDQPQHF
TRBJ2-2,.,.,TRBV4-1,TGCGCCAGTAGAGGTGAAGGCGGTGACGGGGAGCTGTTTTTT,CASRGEGGDGELFF
TRBJ2-3,.,.,TRBV28,TGTGCCAGCAGTTTTGGGCCTGATACGCAGTATTTT,CASSFGPDTQYF
TRBJ2-7,.,.,TRBV6-6,TGTGCCAGCAGCTCAGGGATCTCTATATACGAGCAGTACTTC,CASSSGISIYEQYF
TRBJ2-1,.,.,TRBV18,TGTGCCAGCTCACCCCCCACGGGACTTAGCTACAATGAGCAGTTCTTC,CASSPPTGLSYNEQFF
TRBJ1-6,few,TRBD1,TRBV5-1,TGCGCCAGCAGCTTTGGGGACAGGGATAATTCACCCCTCCACTTT,CASSFGDRDNSPLHF
TRBJ2-7,.,TRBD2,TRBV5-1,TGCGCCAGCAGCGGGCCGGGACTAGCTGGAAGCTCCTACGAGCAGTACTTC,CASSGPGLAGSSYEQYF
TRBJ1-1,.,.,TRBV27,TGTGCCAGCCTAGGGTGGGGGACTGAAGCTTTCTTT,CASLGWGTEAFF